Presented here are 11 T cell receptor beta chains from one specimen sequenced in a study of cytomegalovirus exposure and HLA in healthy donors (dated by TCRdb to the late 2010s). The library was prepared using the immunoSEQ multiplex PCR assay. The multiplex PCR relied on a mix of 60 forward primers for TCR Vbeta segments and 13 reverse primers for TCR Jbeta segments. TCRdb limited this immuneACCESS table to in-frame rearrangements with V and J called. A share of clones is missing; checked studies link under half to unresolved V genes, and the rest is unexplained. Recorded for this sample are 100,000 or so clones; about 80% of them occurred a single time. The ten top clones hold 4.1% of the sample. What was sequenced was PBMCs. All receptors come from a man between 40 and 49 years old in good health and CMV-seronegative.

This chain links TRBV7-6 with TRBJ2-1; 11 positions match TRBD2. The CDR3 is made up of 14 amino acids. Trimming cost V 1 base and J 14 bases; bases outside gene matches: 7. Germline loops: CDR1 SGHVS, CDR2 FNYEAQ. CDR3 sequence (DNA): TGTGCCAGCAGCTTAGGAACTAGCGGGGGACTTGAGTTCTTC. It specifies CASSLGTSGGLEFF.

The genes are TRBV7-3 and TRBJ2-6; 10 nucleotides align to TRBD1. V dropped 4 bases and J dropped 4; count of bases not matched to a gene: 4. The CDR3 sequence is 16 residues long. Per the germline V gene, CDR1 is SGHTA and CDR2 is FQGTGA. This chain's CDR3 is CASSSRQGAGANVLTF. The CDR3 nucleotides are TGTGCCAGCAGCTCAAGACAGGGGGCCGGGGCCAACGTCCTGACTTTC. Filled out from reference TRBV7-3 and TRBJ2-6, the complete variable domain reads GAGVSQTPSNKVTEKGKYVELRCDPISGHTALYWYRQSLGQGPEFLIYFQGTGAADDSGLPNDRFFAVRPEGSVSTLKIQRTERGDSAVYLCASSSRQGAGANVLTFGAGSRLTVL.

The CDR3 DNA reads as TGTGCCAGCAGCCCTTCCCGCCCTAGATCCCAGAGCAACAATGAGCAGTTCTTC. This translates into CASSPSRPRSQSNNEQFF. The chain is built from TRBV7-3 and TRBJ2-1; D is ambiguous. V lost 5 bases and J 5 bases, leaving 25 bases between the germline ends. The CDR3 runs 18 residues. Per the germline V gene, CDR1 is SGHTA and CDR2 is FQGTGA. Full variable domain (outside the CDR3, taken from reference TRBV7-3 and TRBJ2-1): GAGVSQTPSNKVTEKGKYVELRCDPISGHTALYWYRQSLGQGPEFLIYFQGTGAADDSGLPNDRFFAVRPEGSVSTLKIQRTERGDSAVYLCASSPSRPRSQSNNEQFFGPGTRLTVL.

This clone was seen more than once but under ten times. The rearrangement links TRBV10-1 to TRBJ2-7, with D perhaps TRBD2 (6 bases). From germline, CDR1 is WNHNN and CDR2 SYGVQD (reference sequence). The germline V and J ends were trimmed by 3 bases and 5 bases, with 14 bases remaining between them. CDR3 length equals 14 residues. CDR3 DNA: TGCGCCAGCAGTGAAGTCCCGGGGGTCCACGAGCAGTACGTC. Translated: CASSEVPGVHEQYV.

This clone turned up a few times. The chain carries TRBV7-8 and TRBJ2-7; TRBD2 aligns across 11 bases. Germline values: CDR1 SGHVS, CDR2 FQNEAQ. The CDR3 is made up of 16 amino acids. Germline trimming cut 3 bases from V and 4 bases from J; bases unmatched to any gene: 8. CDR3 loop: CASSLLAGGPLYEQYV. DNA of the CDR3: TGTGCCAGCAGCTTGTTAGCGGGGGGGCCTTTATACGAGCAGTACGTC.

The chain carries TRBV5-5 and TRBJ1-1; 9 bases map to TRBD1. This CDR3 has 15 amino acids. Per the germline V gene, CDR1 is SGHKS and CDR2 is YYEKEE (reference sequence). After removal of 4 bases from V and 5 bases from J, the junction contained 9 bases not matched to a gene. The CDR3 nucleotides read TGTGCCAGCAGCCATTTTACAGGGGGCGTTACTGAAGCTTTCTTT. Amino acids: CASSHFTGGVTEAFF.

The chain uses TRBV4-1 and TRBJ1-1; D may be TRBD1 (5 bases). This CDR3 region has 14 residues. In germline, CDR1 is MGHRA, CDR2 YSYEKL. V lost 4 bases and J lost 1, with 10 bases in between. The CDR3 is CASSRNRRNTEAFF. CDR3 sequence (DNA): TGCGCCAGCAGCCGTAACAGGAGGAACACTGAAGCTTTCTTT.

J is TRBJ2-3 and V is TRBV5-4; a weak D match, TRBD1 (5 bases). The CDR3 runs 15 residues. The V end lost 0 bases, the J end lost 2 bases, and 10 bases lay between the germline ends. Germline loops: CDR1 SGHNT, CDR2 YYREEE (reference sequence). CDR3 DNA: TGTGCCAGCAGCTTGGGGGGCCGCGCCACAGATACGCAGTATTTT. Translation: CASSLGGRATDTQYF.

The chain uses TRBV12-5 and TRBJ1-1; a weak D match, TRBD1 (6 bases). The CDR3 consists of 12 residues. Germline loops: CDR1 LGHNT, CDR2 FRNRAP. Trimming pared 6 bases from V and 4 bases from J, leaving 9 bases between. The CDR3 nucleotides read TGTGCTAGTGGCACAGGGTTCACTGAAGCTTTCTTT. Encoded protein: CASGTGFTEAFF.

This chain joins TRBV5-1 and TRBJ2-3; 9 bases fit TRBD2. Losses at the gene ends were 3 bases for V and 2 bases for J; bases not matched to a gene: 7. CDR3 length: 16 amino acids. CDR1 is SGHRS, CDR2 YFSETQ, per germline. DNA for the CDR3: TGCGCCAGCAGCTATTTAGCGGGGGCCACCACAGATACGCAGTATTTT. Translating gives CASSYLAGATTDTQYF.

As to this clone: One end of the junction fails to match germline, which may point to a read error. This specimen includes other DNA sequences encoding the same CDR3. This chain connects TRBV9 to TRBJ2-2; D possibly corresponds to TRBD1 (7 bases). In germline, CDR1 is SGDLS, CDR2 YYNGEE. The CDR3 spans 15 residues. This CDR3 reads CASSLRGDLGRELFF. The CDR3, as DNA: TGTGCTAGCAGCCTCAGGGGGGACTTAGGCAGGGAGCTGTTTTTT.